A selection of T cell receptor beta chains follows, all from one sample in a study of blood T cell repertoires in COVID-19. The table came from immunoSEQ multiplex PCR; TCRdb's copy has only in-frame clones and leaves some out. The sample holds approximately 290,000 clones, approximately 85% seen once. Material: PBMCs or T cells enriched from blood (not recorded which). The receptors come from a woman in her twenties or thirties who had recovered from COVID-19. Both conserved end residues are part of each CDR3.

j_call,v_call,cdr3_aa
TRBJ2-7,TRBV7-2,CASSPAGTECCQYF
TRBJ1-1,TRBV5-1,CASKQGGEAFF
TRBJ2-7,TRBV25-1,CASSGGEQYF
TRBJ1-4,TRBV6-6,CASSYSHERSGKLFF
TRBJ2-3,TRBV10-1,CASSEGAGGRISTDTQYF
TRBJ1-1,TRBV23-1,CAHREGRVWGTNTEAFF
TRBJ1-2,TRBV27,CASSRTGTGYGYTF
TRBJ1-1,TRBV6-4,CASSVSASGNTEAFF
TRBJ1-3,TRBV5-6,CASSLIGRSGNTIYF
TRBJ1-2,TRBV11-2,CASSLGTGGEGSYGYTF
TRBJ1-5,TRBV28,CASSRQLSNQPQHF
TRBJ1-2,TRBV10-1,CASSESTIYGYTF
TRBJ1-2,TRBV5-1,CASSLGSGGYGYTF
TRBJ1-2,TRBV2,CASSLTGQGNYGYTF
TRBJ2-7,TRBV24-1,CAGRGVFCEQYF
TRBJ2-7,TRBV12-3/TRBV12-4,CASSQTPYEQYF
TRBJ1-2,TRBV24-1,CATSNSLTGGRKEDGYTF
TRBJ2-7,TRBV6-4,CASTKPGLAPYEQYF
TRBJ2-3,TRBV9,CASKRTGSTDTQYF
TRBJ1-2,TRBV18,CASSPGTDVNYGYTF
TRBJ2-1,TRBV12-3/TRBV12-4,CASSEEGNEQFF
TRBJ2-1,TRBV9,CASREGTGAGNEQFF
TRBJ2-1,TRBV5-1,CASSLRGSRDYNEQFF
TRBJ1-1,TRBV19,CASSNRRPGGNMNTEAFF
TRBJ2-1,TRBV7-9,CASSPSGQGYNEQFF
TRBJ2-1,TRBV27,CASSLSLPRNSYNEQFF
TRBJ2-3,TRBV18,CASFHARESTDTQYF
TRBJ1-3,TRBV7-9,CASSLSPGQGRIGNTIYF
TRBJ1-5,TRBV6-5,CASRPGGLGQPQHF
TRBJ1-1,TRBV2,CASSHSQEEGIF
TRBJ1-2,TRBV3-1/TRBV3-2,CASSQAIQNGYGYTF
TRBJ2-7,TRBV7-6,CASSLLASGGPYEQYF
TRBJ1-5,TRBV21-1,CASSKDVRFYSNQPQHF
TRBJ2-7,TRBV5-4,CASSYGTRVNEQYF
TRBJ1-2,TRBV10-3,CAISESGTVYTF
TRBJ2-7,TRBV28,CASSLRASGSPEQYF
TRBJ1-2,TRBV12-5,CASGLGDRAMKGYGYTF
TRBJ2-2,TRBV3-1/TRBV3-2,CASSQEGRGANTGELFF
TRBJ1-3,TRBV27,CASTPFSRNTIYF
TRBJ2-1,TRBV28,CASNPGLAEVEQFF
TRBJ1-2,TRBV6-5,CASKDREGYGYTF
TRBJ1-2,TRBV28,CASSFGDRATYGYTF
TRBJ2-1,TRBV5-1,CASSLGQGGNEQFF
TRBJ1-1,TRBV7-2,CASSFRETGANTEAFF